Sequencing of this T cell receptor beta chain was carried out in a study of shared clonotypes between healthy human individuals. The germline gives CDR1 MNHNY, CDR2 SVGAGI (reference sequence). V was shortened by 6 bases and J by 1 base, with 9 bases between the two germline ends. The CDR3 is made up of 13 amino acids. Evenly divided among several immunoSEQ plates was the genomic DNA of each subset. Amplification in unsorted PBMC replicate PCRs started from around 0.3 ug DNA, which equals 28,000 or so T cell genomes. Sequencing was performed with immunoSEQ multiplex PCR; in TCRdb, only in-frame clones are kept and a portion is missing. Among approximately 470,000 clones listed, approximately 78% were seen once. All donors qualified as healthy HIV-negative adults and had experienced no recent acute infections or vaccinations.

Sequencing was done on a sample of PBMCs. This TCR was sampled from a woman in her forties in good health. Some clones in this sample may be carry-over from other donors' samples. V usage is TRBV6-6 and J usage is TRBJ1-1; D gene uncertain. The CDR3 protein is CASRGLPNTEAFF. CDR3 coding DNA: TGTGCCAGCAGGGGTCTCCCGAACACTGAAGCTTTCTTT.